The entry below gives a single T cell receptor (beta chain) sequence along with its context. Its antigen is still unknown. The RNA input was 0.5 to 1 ug, and it was reverse transcribed with random hexamers. Each CDR3 protein gets one entry after TCRdb re-called the immunoSEQ multiplex PCR reads with MiXCR. The table shows some 140,000 distinct CDR3 sequences, with roughly 80% occurring only once. This sample is part of a study of CD8 T cells in Susac syndrome. Study results and caveats: The study recognized that the number of individuals in its TCR sequencing and HLA analysis was relatively small.

Trimming pared 6 bases from V and 3 bases from J, leaving 11 bases between. The CDR3 is 12 residues long. From germline, CDR1 is SQVTM and CDR2 ANQGSEA. The origin of this receptor is a human donor with multiple sclerosis. Sequences were obtained from CD8+ T cells from PBMCs. V gene TRBV29-1 combines with J gene TRBJ1-1; D ambiguous. The CDR3: CSVQKADTEAFF. CDR3 DNA sequence: TGCAGCGTACAGAAGGCGGACACTGAAGCTTTCTTT. The full variable domain, with the rest looked up from reference TRBV29-1 and TRBJ1-1, is SAVISQKPSRDICQRGTSLTIQCQVDSQVTMMFWYRQQPGQSLTLIATANQGSEATYESGFVIDKFPISRPNLTFSTLTVSNMSPEDSSIYLCSVQKADTEAFFGQGTRLTVV.